These T cell receptor beta chains were read from a single sample in a study of blood T cell repertoires in COVID-19. Libraries were prepared by immunoSEQ multiplex PCR; TCRdb keeps only in-frame clonotypes and omits some of them. Here the sample spans over 90,000 clones, about 85% being singletons. Sequences were obtained from peripheral blood. The receptors stem from an elderly man with active or convalescent COVID-19. The CDR3 runs from the conserved cysteine through the conserved F or W. D genes are given only for firm matches. Expanded clones get a size class; other rows say once, few or many, or leave the size out.

V gene	clone size	D gene	J gene	CDR3 DNA	CDR3 protein
TRBV5-1	.	.	TRBJ1-2	TGCGCCAGCAGCTTTTCCCCGAGGGCCCACTATGGCTACACCTTC	CASSFSPRAHYGYTF
TRBV11-3	.	.	TRBJ2-3	TGTGCCAGCAGCGTAGGACGGGGCACAGATACGCAGTATTTT	CASSVGRGTDTQYF
TRBV11-3	.	TRBD2	TRBJ2-3	TGTGCCAGCAGCGCGGGGGAAGGAGATACGCAGTATTTT	CASSAGEGDTQYF
TRBV27	few	.	TRBJ1-5	TGTGCCAGCAGTTCAACCGGGACACCCCGTTATAGTGGCAATCAGCCCCAGCATTTT	CASSSTGTPRYSGNQPQHF
TRBV10-3	.	.	TRBJ1-3	TGTGCCATCAGCCGGGACACCGACTCTGGAAACACCATATATTTT	CAISRDTDSGNTIYF
TRBV10-3	.	TRBD1	TRBJ2-3	TGTGCCAGTCAGGGACAGGGATCAGATACGCAGTATTTT	CASQGQGSDTQYF
TRBV3-1/TRBV3-2	.	TRBD1	TRBJ1-2	TGTGCCAGCAGCCCCAGGGGGAGCTATGGCTACACCTTC	CASSPRGSYGYTF
TRBV6-2/TRBV6-3	.	TRBD2	TRBJ2-3	TGTGCCAGCAGTTACGGAGCGGGGGAAACAGATACGCAGTATTTT	CASSYGAGETDTQYF
TRBV3-1/TRBV3-2	.	TRBD2	TRBJ2-3	TGTGCCAGCAGCCAACAAGGACTAGCACCTGGCACAGATACGCAGTATTTT	CASSQQGLAPGTDTQYF
TRBV9	.	.	TRBJ2-1	TGTGCCAGCAGCGTAGTGGGACAAAACTACAATGAGCAGTTCTTC	CASSVVGQNYNEQFF
TRBV20-1	.	.	TRBJ1-1	TGCAGTGCTAGAAGGGGCCCTGAAGCTTTCTTT	CSARRGPEAFF
TRBV5-1	.	.	TRBJ1-1	TGCGCCAGCAGCTCCAGCGCAGGGTTAGGGGACACTGAAGCTTTCTTT	CASSSSAGLGDTEAFF
TRBV19	.	.	TRBJ1-2	TGTGCCAGTAGTATAGGACAGACAGACCGCTATGGCTACACCTTC	CASSIGQTDRYGYTF
TRBV19	.	TRBD1	TRBJ2-2	TGTGCCACTGCCGGGACAGTAATTACCGGGGAGCTGTTTTTT	CATAGTVITGELFF
TRBV12-3/TRBV12-4	.	.	TRBJ1-1	TGTGCCAGCAGTGGTGGACTTAACACTGAAGCTTTCTTT	CASSGGLNTEAFF
TRBV27	once	.	TRBJ1-1	TGTGCCAGCAGGTCGGGATTTTACGACACTGAAGCTTTCTTT	CASRSGFYDTEAFF
TRBV4-3	.	.	TRBJ1-5	TGCGCCAGCAGCCAAGACTTCAGGGCAGATCAGCCCCAGCATTTT	CASSQDFRADQPQHF
TRBV28	.	.	TRBJ2-5	TGTGCCAGCAATCAAGGACAGCACTCGTATACGATGTCCCAGTACTTC	CASNQGQHSYTMSQYF
TRBV5-6	.	.	TRBJ1-5	TGTGCCAGCAGCCCCAGGTTAGGGGGGGATCAGCCCCAGCATTTT	CASSPRLGGDQPQHF
TRBV7-8	.	.	TRBJ2-2	TGTGCCAGCAGCCAAACTAGCGGGGAGCTGTTTTTT	CASSQTSGELFF
TRBV28	.	.	TRBJ1-1	TGTGCCAGCAGTTTAAGTAAAGGCAGGCCGAACACTGAAGCTTTCTTT	CASSLSKGRPNTEAFF
TRBV3-1/TRBV3-2	.	.	TRBJ1-2	TGTGCCAGCAGCCCAGACAGTACCGTCTATGGCTACACCTTC	CASSPDSTVYGYTF
TRBV3-1/TRBV3-2	.	TRBD1	TRBJ1-6	TGTGCCAGCCGCCCCAGGGGGACCAATTCACCCCTCCACTTT	CASRPRGTNSPLHF
TRBV6-1	.	.	TRBJ2-5	TGTGCCAGCAGTGACACATTGGAGACCCAGTACTTC	CASSDTLETQYF
TRBV20-1	.	TRBD2	TRBJ2-7	TGCAGTGCTAGTTACGGGGGGGGCTCCTACGAGCAGTACTTC	CSASYGGGSYEQYF
TRBV6-5	.	.	TRBJ2-3	TGTGCCAGCAGACGACTGGAGGCGGGAGATACGCAGTATTTT	CASRRLEAGDTQYF
TRBV6-5	.	TRBD1	TRBJ2-2	TGTGCCAGCACCATGACAGGGGAAGCCGGGGAGCTGTTTTTT	CASTMTGEAGELFF
TRBV6-5	.	TRBD1	TRBJ2-7	TGTGCCAGCAGACGTGGACAGGGGACCTACGAGCAGTACTTC	CASRRGQGTYEQYF
TRBV4-1	once	.	TRBJ1-2	TGCGCCAGCAGCCAAGGGACAGTTTCTGATGGCTACACCTTC	CASSQGTVSDGYTF